The 23 T cell receptor beta chains below come from one sample, sequenced in a study of cytotoxic CD8 clonotypes in ibrutinib-treated CLL. TCRdb's copy holds only in-frame clones and misses some; the assay was immunoSEQ multiplex PCR. Counted here are fewer than 400,000 clones, 60% to 80% occurring once; the ten biggest clones make up around 6.6%. This material consisted of PBMCs, taken after 36 months of ibrutinib treatment. These TCRs come from a human donor with chronic lymphocytic leukemia.

This chain joins TRBV28 and TRBJ1-1; D perhaps matches TRBD1 (5 bases). Trimming cost V 6 bases and J 11 bases, with 19 bases left between them. The CDR3 is 13 amino acids. Looked up from germline, CDR1 is MDHEN and CDR2 is SYDVKM. In DNA, the CDR3 is TGTGCCAGCAGCAGGGTACCCAGGGATGTGGCTTTCTTT. It translates to CASSRVPRDVAFF.

The chain is built from TRBV18 and TRBJ2-5, with D possibly being TRBD1 or TRBD2 (6 bases each). The V gene's germline CDR1 is KGHSH and CDR2 LQKENI. The CDR3 loop spans 13 amino acids. Trimming left V 6 bases short and J 5 bases short, with 13 bases between. CDR3 DNA sequence: TGTGCCAGCTCTCCGGACAGCGGGGAGACCCAGTACTTC. Translating it yields CASSPDSGETQYF.

This clone was counted only a few times. The chain is built from TRBV5-4 and TRBJ2-7; no reliable D call. The germline CDR1 and CDR2 sequences are SGHNT and YYREEE (reference sequence). CDR3 length: 14 residues. V was pared by 1 base and J by 7 bases, with 15 bases between. The CDR3 DNA reads as TGTGCCAGCAGCTTGTTTGGGTCGCCATATGAGCAGTACTTC. This encodes CASSLFGSPYEQYF.

J is TRBJ2-3 and V is TRBV29-1, with 15 bases fitting TRBD2. Germline V gives CDR1 SQVTM, CDR2 ANQGSEA. The V and J ends lost 3 bases and 2 bases, in that order; junction bases with no gene match: 12. The CDR3 is made up of 19 amino acids. CDR3 loop: CSVERTSGGVLALTDTQYF. CDR3 bases: TGCAGCGTTGAGAGGACTAGCGGGGGGGTACTTGCACTCACAGATACGCAGTATTTT.

The chain couples TRBV6-4 to TRBJ2-6, with 10 bases that match TRBD1. V lost 5 bases and J lost 0; bases outside the gene matches: 4. This CDR3 comprises 17 residues. Germline loops: CDR1 MRHNA, CDR2 SNTAGT. CDR3 DNA: TGTGCCAGCAGTTGGACAGGGGGTCTCTCTGGGGCCAACGTCCTGACTTTC. It encodes CASSWTGGLSGANVLTF.

The V and J genes are TRBV15 and TRBJ1-2; the D gene is possibly TRBD1 (5 bases). The CDR3 totals 14 residues. The germline V and J ends were trimmed by 1 base and 8 bases, with 14 bases remaining between them. CDR1 LNHNV and CDR2 YYDKDF come from the germline V gene (reference sequence). CDR3 nucleotide sequence: TGTGCCACCAGCAGAGTTGCGGTGGGGGTAGGCTACACCTTC. Translating gives CATSRVAVGVGYTF.

The V call is TRBV5-1, the J call TRBJ1-1; TRBD1 matches at 9 bases. Trimming removed 3 bases from V and 7 bases from J; junction bases left unmatched: 7. Per germline, CDR1 SGHRS and CDR2 YFSETQ. The CDR3 covers 14 residues. The CDR3 sequence is CASSWTGAVIEAFF. CDR3 DNA: TGCGCCAGCAGCTGGACAGGGGCTGTAATTGAAGCTTTCTTT.

This clone was detected ten times or more. The chain uses TRBV5-1 and TRBJ2-7, with 8 positions matching TRBD2. The germline gives CDR1 SGHRS, CDR2 YFSETQ. The J segment lost 0 bases and the V segment lost 1 base, leaving 12 bases of the junction unmatched. The CDR3 sequence is 18 residues long. CDR3 in amino acids: CASSLTPSGLGGSYEQYF. The CDR3 bases are TGCGCCAGCAGCTTGACCCCTAGCGGGTTGGGAGGCTCCTACGAGCAGTACTTC.

The DNA of the CDR3 is TGTGCCAGCAGCTTAAGTTTCACTGAAGCTTTCTTT. Encoded protein: CASSLSFTEAFF. This chain uses TRBV7-2 with TRBJ1-1; unclear D gene. The germline V and J ends were trimmed by 2 bases and 4 bases, with 5 bases remaining between them. There are 12 residues in the CDR3. Germline loops: CDR1 SGHTA, CDR2 FQGNSA.

This clone was seen only a few times. Other DNA sequences in this specimen translate into the identical CDR3. V usage is TRBV29-1 and J usage is TRBJ2-7; no reliable D call. Germline V gene sequence: CDR1 SQVTM, CDR2 ANQGSEA. This CDR3 has 11 residues. The V end was cut by 7 bases, the J end by 2 bases, with 9 bases between. The CDR3 sequence: CSAGTAYEQYF. The CDR3 DNA reads TGCAGCGCAGGTACAGCCTACGAGCAGTACTTC.

V gene TRBV9 combines with J gene TRBJ2-3, with 11 bases identical to TRBD2. V lost 2 bases to trimming and J lost 6 bases; unmatched junction nucleotides: 2. This CDR3 spans 14 amino acids. Germline V gene data show CDR1 as SGDLS and CDR2 as YYNGEE. This CDR3 reads CASSVTSGGDTQYF. The CDR3 DNA follows: TGTGCCAGCAGCGTTACTAGCGGGGGTGATACGCAGTATTTT.

The V call is TRBV5-6, the J call TRBJ2-7, with 9 bases that match TRBD1. Germline assignment: CDR1 SGHDT and CDR2 YYEEEE. The V and J ends lost 1 base and 2 bases, in that order; junction bases with no gene match: 4. The CDR3 contains 15 residues. The CDR3 nucleotides are TGTGCCAGCAGCTTGCGGGACAGGGCGGCCTACGAGCAGTACTTC. It is translated as CASSLRDRAAYEQYF.

The chain has TRBV19 and TRBJ2-2; D might be TRBD1 (5 bases). V shed 3 bases and J shed 0 bases, with 14 bases lying between them. The CDR3 sequence is 17 residues long. Germline assignment: CDR1 LNHDA and CDR2 SQIVND (reference sequence). The CDR3 coding sequence is TGTGCCAGTAGTATTTTCCCCCGGACAACGAACACCGGGGAGCTGTTTTTT. This encodes CASSIFPRTTNTGELFF.

As to this clone: The same CDR3 is also encoded by other DNA sequences in this sample. The rearrangement links TRBV4-1 to TRBJ2-7; D remains ambiguous. The germline V gene has CDR1 MGHRA and CDR2 YSYEKL. Trimming stripped 1 base from V and 0 bases from J, with 7 bases between. CDR3 length equals 14 residues. The CDR3 DNA is TGCGCCAGCAGCCAAGTGACCGGCTCCTACGAGCAGTACTTC. Protein product: CASSQVTGSYEQYF.

The V gene is TRBV11-3, the J gene TRBJ2-7; D possibly corresponds to TRBD1 (6 bases). There are 13 residues in the CDR3. Germline V gene lookup returns CDR1 SGHNT and CDR2 YENEEA. V dropped 5 bases and J dropped 4 bases, with 12 bases sitting between them. Written as DNA, the CDR3 is TGTGCCAGCAGCGCCGGGACAACTTACGAGCAGTACTTC. This translates into CASSAGTTYEQYF.

This clone was seen once. V is TRBV27 and J is TRBJ2-5; 14 bases agree with TRBD2. After removal of 8 bases from V and 3 bases from J, the junction contained 2 bases not matched to a gene. This CDR3 has 14 residues. CDR1 and CDR2 (germline): MNHEY, SMNVEV (reference sequence). The CDR3 loop is CASSGLAGEETQYF. Written as DNA, the CDR3 is TGTGCCAGCTCGGGACTAGCGGGAGAAGAGACCCAGTACTTC.

A word on this clone: Other DNA sequences of this sample code for an identical CDR3. The rearrangement joins TRBV5-1 to TRBJ2-7; 7 nucleotides line up with TRBD2. J gave up 1 base and V 0 bases, and 4 bases lay outside the gene matches. This CDR3 has 15 residues. Germline V lookup: CDR1 SGHRS, CDR2 YFSETQ. The CDR3 nucleotides read TGCGCCAGCAGCTTGGTGGGAGGGCCTTCCTACGAGCAGTACTTC. Protein sequence: CASSLVGGPSYEQYF.

In its sample, this clone was seen a few times. This chain links TRBV16 with TRBJ2-7; no definite D call. CDR1 KGHSY and CDR2 FQNENV come from the germline V gene. This CDR3 is built from 13 residues. V lost 1 base to trimming and J lost 6 bases, with 10 bases between them. The CDR3 is CASSQWAGTEQYF. The CDR3 DNA reads TGTGCCAGCAGCCAATGGGCCGGAACCGAGCAGTACTTC. The full variable domain, in which reference TRBV16 and TRBJ2-7 provide the parts outside the CDR3, is GEEVAQTPKHLVRGEGQKAKLYCAPIKGHSYVFWYQQVLKNEFKFLISFQNENVFDETGMPKERFSAKCLPNSPCSLEIQATKLEDSAVYFCASSQWAGTEQYFGPGTRLTVT.

This clone was counted once. J is TRBJ2-3 and V is TRBV6-6; TRBD2 might be the D (7 bases). Trimming left V 6 bases short and J 4 bases short, with 14 bases between. The CDR3 totals 14 residues. The germline V gene encodes CDR1 MNHNY and CDR2 SVGAGI (reference sequence). The CDR3 spells CASRVGGVADTQYF. The CDR3 DNA reads TGTGCCAGCAGGGTAGGGGGGGTCGCAGATACGCAGTATTTT.

V usage is TRBV4-1 and J usage is TRBJ2-6, with a tentative D call TRBD2 (5 bases). In germline, CDR1 is MGHRA, CDR2 YSYEKL. The CDR3 length is 19 residues. The V and J ends lost 4 bases and 1 base respectively, with 20 bases between them. The CDR3 reads CASSPRVAARSSGANVLTF. The CDR3 region has the DNA TGCGCCAGCAGCCCGCGGGTGGCGGCACGCTCGTCTGGGGCCAACGTCCTGACTTTC.

The V and J genes are TRBV6-1 and TRBJ2-7; possibly TRBD1 for D (7 bases). The germline gives CDR1 MNHNS, CDR2 SASEGT. The V end was cut by 6 bases, the J end by 2 bases, with 17 bases between. This CDR3 is built from 15 residues. The CDR3 protein is CASRTRPGGTYEQYF. The CDR3 nucleotides read TGTGCCAGCAGGACCCGACCAGGGGGGACCTACGAGCAGTACTTC.

This clone was seen more than once but under ten times. The rearrangement joins TRBV19 to TRBJ2-5; 7 positions match TRBD2. Unmatched junction bases numbered 5, after V lost 2 bases and J lost 5 bases. Germline-derived CDR1 and CDR2 are LNHDA and SQIVND (reference sequence). This CDR3 comprises 14 residues. The CDR3 loop is CASSIFSGGETQYF. CDR3 nucleotides: TGTGCCAGTAGTATATTCTCCGGGGGGGAGACCCAGTACTTC.

J is TRBJ2-3 and V is TRBV29-1; tentatively, D is TRBD2 (6 bases). The CDR3 loop spans 14 amino acids. Trimming pared 4 bases from V and 0 bases from J, leaving 11 bases between. The germline gives CDR1 SQVTM, CDR2 ANQGSEA. The CDR3 loop reads CSVVRTISTDTQYF. Here the CDR3 DNA reads TGCAGCGTTGTAAGGACTATCAGCACAGATACGCAGTATTTT.